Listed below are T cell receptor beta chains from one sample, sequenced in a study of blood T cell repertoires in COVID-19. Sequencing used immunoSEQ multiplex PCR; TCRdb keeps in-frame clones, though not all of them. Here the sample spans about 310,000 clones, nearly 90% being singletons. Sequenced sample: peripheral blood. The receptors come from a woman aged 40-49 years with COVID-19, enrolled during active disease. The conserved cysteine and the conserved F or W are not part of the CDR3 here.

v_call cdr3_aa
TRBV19 ASRGSSTDTQY
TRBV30 AWGTKGAGELF
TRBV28 ASSFDRGAGYEQY
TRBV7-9 ASSPQETQY
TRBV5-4 ASSLGPGTASSPLH
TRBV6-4 ASTPGSSGANVLT
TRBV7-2 ASSLLRDSRRNSPLH
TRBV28 ASTPPGSGNTIY
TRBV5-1 ASSLEATVPYGYT
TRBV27 ASRRGWISGANVLT
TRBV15 ATSRDVGATEAF
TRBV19 ASSSGQSNTGELF
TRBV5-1 ASSLGHPNEQF
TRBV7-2 ASSALQTGNYNSPLH
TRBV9 ASSVDTVPYGYT
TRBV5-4 ASSLGAGGGNSPLH
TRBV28 ASSFPGRGNEKLF
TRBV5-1 ASSLVVPYEQY
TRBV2 ASRDGTALETQY
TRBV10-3 AISENQGAATGYT
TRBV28 ASRLLGGYT
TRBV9 ASSVGIHARDEKLF
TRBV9 ASSVGANTEAF
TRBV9 ASSPTPSPGNYGYT
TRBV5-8 ASSLGQPSYEQY
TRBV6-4 ASSALESSYNEQF
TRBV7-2 ASKLTGAAYNEQF
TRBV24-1 ATGGRGRKEQY
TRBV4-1 ASSRLLAGEPFQETQY
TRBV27 ASSATSSGNTIY
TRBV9 ASSATILDRANGGGGTEAF
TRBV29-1 SVEDRSSGNTIY
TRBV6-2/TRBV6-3 ASSYSGTGGTEAF
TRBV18 ASSPLGEGTGELF
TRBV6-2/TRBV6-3 ASSGRDREWYEQY
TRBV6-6 ASSYSEVANEQY
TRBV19 ASNTGNTIY
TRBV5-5 ASRTGGGVNTGELF
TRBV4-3 ASSPQTGEDGYT
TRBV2 ASSDGRLMNTEAF
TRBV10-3 AISVAHGGTLTDTQY
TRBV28 ASSFSLGSGSAYNEQF
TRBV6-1 ASGLRPNQPQH
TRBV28 ASSLYTDTEAF